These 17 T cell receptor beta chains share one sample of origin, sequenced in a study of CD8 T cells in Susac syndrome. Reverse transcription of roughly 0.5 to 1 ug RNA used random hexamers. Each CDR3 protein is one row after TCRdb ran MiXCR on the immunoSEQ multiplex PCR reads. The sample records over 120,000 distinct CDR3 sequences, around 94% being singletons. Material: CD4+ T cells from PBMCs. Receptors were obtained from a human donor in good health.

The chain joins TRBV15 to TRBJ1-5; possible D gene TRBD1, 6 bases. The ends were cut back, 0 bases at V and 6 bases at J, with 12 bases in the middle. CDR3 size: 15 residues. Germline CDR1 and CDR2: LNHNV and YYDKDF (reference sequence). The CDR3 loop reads CATSRDWGGRQPQHF. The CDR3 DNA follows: TGTGCCACCAGCAGAGATTGGGGGGGGCGTCAGCCCCAGCATTTT.

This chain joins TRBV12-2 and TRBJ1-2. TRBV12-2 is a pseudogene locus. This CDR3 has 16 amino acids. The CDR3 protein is CASRLSPLDGRYGYTF. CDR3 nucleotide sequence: TGTGCAAGTCGCTTATCCCCACTAGACGGGCGCTATGGCTACACCTTC.

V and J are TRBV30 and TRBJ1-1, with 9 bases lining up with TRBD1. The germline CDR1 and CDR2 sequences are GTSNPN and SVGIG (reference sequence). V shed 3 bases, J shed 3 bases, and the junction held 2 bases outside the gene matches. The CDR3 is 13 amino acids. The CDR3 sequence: CAWSRTGDTEAFF. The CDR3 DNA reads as TGTGCCTGGAGCCGGACAGGGGACACTGAAGCTTTCTTT.

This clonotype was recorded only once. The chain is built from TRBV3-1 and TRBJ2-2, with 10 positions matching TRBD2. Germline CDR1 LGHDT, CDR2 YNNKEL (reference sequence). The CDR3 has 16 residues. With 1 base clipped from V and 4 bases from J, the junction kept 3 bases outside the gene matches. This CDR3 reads CASSQGLAGATGELFF. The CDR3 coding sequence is TGTGCCAGCAGCCAAGGGCTAGCGGGAGCCACCGGGGAGCTGTTTTTT. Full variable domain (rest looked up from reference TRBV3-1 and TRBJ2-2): DTAVSQTPKYLVTQMGNDKSIKCEQNLGHDTMYWYKQDSKKFLKIMFSYNNKELIINETVPNRFSPKSPDKAHLNLHINSLELGDSAVYFCASSQGLAGATGELFFGEGSRLTVL.

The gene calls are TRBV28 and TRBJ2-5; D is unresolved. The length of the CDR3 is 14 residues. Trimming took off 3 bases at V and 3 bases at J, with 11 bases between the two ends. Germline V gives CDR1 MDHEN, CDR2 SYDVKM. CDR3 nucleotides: TGTGCCAGCAGTTTTACAGCCCTTGAAGAGACCCAGTACTTC. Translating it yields CASSFTALEETQYF.

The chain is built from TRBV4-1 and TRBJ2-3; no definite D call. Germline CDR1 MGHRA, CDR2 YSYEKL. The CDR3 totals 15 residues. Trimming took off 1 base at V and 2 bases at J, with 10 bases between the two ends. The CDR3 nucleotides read TGCGCCAGCAGCCAAGGGTCCAGGTCCACAGATACGCAGTATTTT. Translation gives CASSQGSRSTDTQYF.

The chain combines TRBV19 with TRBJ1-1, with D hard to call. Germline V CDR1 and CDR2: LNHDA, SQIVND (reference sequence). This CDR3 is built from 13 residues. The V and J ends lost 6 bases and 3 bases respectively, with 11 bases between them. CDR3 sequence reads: CASSLYRYTEAFF. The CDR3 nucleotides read TGTGCCAGTAGCCTTTATAGGTACACTGAAGCTTTCTTT.

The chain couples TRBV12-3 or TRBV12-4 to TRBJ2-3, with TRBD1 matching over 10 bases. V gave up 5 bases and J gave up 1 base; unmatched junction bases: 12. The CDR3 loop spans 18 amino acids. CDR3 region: CASSPSITGTGGTDTQYF. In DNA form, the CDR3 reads TGTGCCAGCAGTCCCTCCATCACCGGGACAGGGGGCACAGATACGCAGTATTTT.

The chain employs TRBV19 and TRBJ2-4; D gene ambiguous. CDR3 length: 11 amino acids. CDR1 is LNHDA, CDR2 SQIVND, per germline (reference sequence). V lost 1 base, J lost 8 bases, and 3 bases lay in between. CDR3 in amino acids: CASSIGDIQYF. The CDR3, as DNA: TGTGCCAGTAGTATAGGGGACATTCAGTACTTC.

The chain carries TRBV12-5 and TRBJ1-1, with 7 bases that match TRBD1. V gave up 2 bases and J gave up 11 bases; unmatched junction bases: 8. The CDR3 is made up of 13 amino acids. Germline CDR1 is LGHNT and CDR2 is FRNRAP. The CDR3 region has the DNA TGTGCTAGTGGTTTGCCCGACAGGGTGGGGGCTTTCTTT. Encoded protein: CASGLPDRVGAFF.

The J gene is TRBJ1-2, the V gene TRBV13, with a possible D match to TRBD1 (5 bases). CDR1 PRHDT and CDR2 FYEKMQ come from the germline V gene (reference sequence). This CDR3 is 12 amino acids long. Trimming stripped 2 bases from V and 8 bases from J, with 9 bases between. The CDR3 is CASSLPGRGYTF. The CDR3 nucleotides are TGTGCCAGCAGCTTACCAGGGAGGGGCTACACCTTC.

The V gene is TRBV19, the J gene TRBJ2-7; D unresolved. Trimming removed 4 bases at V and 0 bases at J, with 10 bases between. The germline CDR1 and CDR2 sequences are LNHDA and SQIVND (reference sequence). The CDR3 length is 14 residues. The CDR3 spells CASSTGRSSYEQYF. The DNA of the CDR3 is TGTGCCAGTAGTACAGGACGGAGCTCCTACGAGCAGTACTTC.

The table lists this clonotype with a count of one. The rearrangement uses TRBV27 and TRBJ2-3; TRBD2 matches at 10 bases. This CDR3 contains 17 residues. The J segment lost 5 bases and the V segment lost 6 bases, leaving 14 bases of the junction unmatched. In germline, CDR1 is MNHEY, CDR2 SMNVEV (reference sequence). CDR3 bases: TGTGCCAGCAGAGCCTCTAGCGGGAGTGTAGGCGGAGATACGCAGTATTTT. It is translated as CASRASSGSVGGDTQYF.

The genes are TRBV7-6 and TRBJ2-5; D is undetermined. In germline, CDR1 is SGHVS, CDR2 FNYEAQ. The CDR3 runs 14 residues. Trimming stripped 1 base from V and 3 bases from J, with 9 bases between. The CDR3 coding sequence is TGTGCCAGCAGCTTAGAAGGGCACGAAGAGACCCAGTACTTC. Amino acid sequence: CASSLEGHEETQYF. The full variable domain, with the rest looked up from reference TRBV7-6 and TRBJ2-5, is GAGVSQSPRYKVTKRGQDVALRCDPISGHVSLYWYRQALGQGPEFLTYFNYEAQQDKSGLPNDRFSAERPEGSISTLTIQRTEQRDSAMYRCASSLEGHEETQYFGPGTRLLVL.

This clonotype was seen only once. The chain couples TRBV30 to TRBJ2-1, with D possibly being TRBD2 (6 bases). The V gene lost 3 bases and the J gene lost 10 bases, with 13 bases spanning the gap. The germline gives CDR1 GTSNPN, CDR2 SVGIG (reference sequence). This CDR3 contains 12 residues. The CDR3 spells CAWSWTAGEQFF. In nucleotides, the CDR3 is TGTGCCTGGAGCTGGACTGCGGGGGAGCAGTTCTTC.

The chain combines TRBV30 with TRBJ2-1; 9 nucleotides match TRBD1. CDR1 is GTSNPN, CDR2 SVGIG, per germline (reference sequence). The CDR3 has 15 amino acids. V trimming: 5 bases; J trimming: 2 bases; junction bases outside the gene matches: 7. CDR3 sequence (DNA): TGTGCCTGGGGCGCTGGACAGGGGACCTACAATGAGCAGTTCTTC. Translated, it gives CAWGAGQGTYNEQFF.

CDR3 protein: CASSLGLVGREQYF. The CDR3 DNA is TGTGCCAGCAGTTTAGGGCTAGTCGGTCGCGAGCAGTACTTC. This sequence joins TRBV12-3 or TRBV12-4 and TRBJ2-7; D unresolved. V dropped 1 base and J dropped 6 bases, with 13 bases sitting between them. The CDR3 consists of 14 residues.